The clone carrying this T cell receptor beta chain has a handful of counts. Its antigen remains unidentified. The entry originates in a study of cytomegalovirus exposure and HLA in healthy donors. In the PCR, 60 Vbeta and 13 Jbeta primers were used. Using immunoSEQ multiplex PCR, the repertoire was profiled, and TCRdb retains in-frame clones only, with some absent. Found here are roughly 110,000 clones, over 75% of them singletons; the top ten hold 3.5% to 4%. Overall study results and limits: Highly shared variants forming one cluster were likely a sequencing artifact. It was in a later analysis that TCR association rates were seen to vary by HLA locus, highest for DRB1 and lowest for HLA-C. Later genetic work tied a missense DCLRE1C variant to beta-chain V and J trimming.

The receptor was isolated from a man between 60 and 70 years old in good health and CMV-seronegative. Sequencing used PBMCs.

The CDR3 sequence is CASSYQREGEQYV. CDR3 sequence (DNA): TGTGCCAGCAGTTACCAGCGGGAAGGTGAGCAGTACGTC. The gene calls are TRBV6-6 and TRBJ2-7, with TRBD2 identical over 7 bases. The CDR3 covers 13 residues. V lost 2 bases and J lost 7; bases outside the gene matches: 5. The germline V gene has CDR1 MNHNY and CDR2 SVGAGI (reference sequence).